This entry lists 14 T cell receptor beta chains sequenced from one sample in a study of vaccination and CD4 T cells after COVID-19. Antigens of these TCRs are unknown. Oncomine TCR Beta short-read sequencing was applied to DNA from cultured CD4+ T cells. One entry per CDR3 protein results from TCRdb running MiXCR on the PCR reads. The sample lists more than 20,000 distinct CDR3 sequences, less than 60% occurring once. This sample's treatment: roughly ten-day PBMC culture with coronavirus spike peptide pools or control peptides (ViraFEST assay). This specimen consisted of CD4+ T cells from blood, cultured in vitro, obtained before SARS-CoV-2 vaccination. These receptors were taken from a human donor who received a COVID-19 vaccine.

The chain recombines TRBV5-1 with TRBJ1-3, with a possible D match to TRBD1 (5 bases). This CDR3 spans 15 amino acids. Germline V gives CDR1 SGHRS, CDR2 YFSETQ. The V gene lost 3 bases and the J gene lost 9 bases, with 19 bases spanning the gap. Here the CDR3 reads CASSSASGRGSTIYF. In nucleotides, the CDR3 is TGCGCCAGCAGCTCTGCATCGGGACGGGGGAGCACCATATATTTT.

The chain carries TRBV15 and TRBJ1-3; D is unclear. This CDR3 contains 14 residues. CDR1 is LNHNV and CDR2 is YYDKDF in the germline V gene (reference sequence). V gave up 2 bases and J gave up 0 bases, with 5 bases separating them. CDR3 nucleotides: TGTGCCACCAGCAGACCGGGCTCTGGAAACACCATATATTTT. This gives the protein CATSRPGSGNTIYF.

J is TRBJ1-1 and V is TRBV6-1; weak D call: TRBD1 (6 bases). The V and J ends lost 4 bases and 1 base respectively, with 13 bases between them. Germline CDR1 and CDR2: MNHNS and SASEGT. This CDR3 has 15 residues. The CDR3 is CASSGRGAGNTEAFF. The CDR3 region has the DNA TGTGCCAGCAGTGGACGGGGGGCTGGGAACACTGAAGCTTTCTTT.

This clonotype appeared once. V is TRBV7-9 and J is TRBJ1-1; a weak D match, TRBD1 (6 bases). The CDR3 totals 16 residues. Trimming pared 3 bases from V and 4 bases from J, leaving 18 bases between. From germline, CDR1 is SEHNR and CDR2 FQNEAQ (reference sequence). The CDR3 spells CASSLGGGKVVTEAFF. CDR3 coding DNA: TGTGCCAGCAGCTTGGGGGGCGGCAAGGTGGTCACTGAAGCTTTCTTT.

The rearrangement links TRBV6-5 to TRBJ1-6, with 10 bases identical to TRBD1. Trimming removed 2 bases from V and 9 bases from J; junction bases left unmatched: 10. Germline CDR1 is MNHEY and CDR2 is SVGAGI. This CDR3 is 17 amino acids long. The CDR3 region is CASSYRRGTGDLSPLHF. The DNA for the CDR3 is TGTGCCAGCAGTTACCGGCGGGGGACAGGGGACCTTTCACCCCTCCACTTT.

A few counts support this clonotype. The CDR3 DNA follows: TGTGCCAGCTCCAGGACCGGGGCGGAGAATCGCAATCAGCCCCAGCATTTT. It codes for CASSRTGAENRNQPQHF. V and J are TRBV19 and TRBJ1-5; D is possibly TRBD1 (5 bases). Deletions cut 9 bases from V and 2 bases from J, with 23 bases between. CDR3 length equals 17 residues. Germline CDR1 LNHDA, CDR2 SQIVND (reference sequence).

This chain links TRBV6-1 with TRBJ1-1; D call uncertain. V dropped 2 bases and J dropped 4 bases, with 14 bases sitting between them. This CDR3 has 15 residues. In germline, CDR1 is MNHNS, CDR2 SASEGT. The CDR3 spells CASSELARVSTEAFF. CDR3 nucleotides: TGTGCCAGCAGTGAATTGGCAAGGGTTAGCACTGAAGCTTTCTTT.

With regard to this clonotype: At one end, the junction sequence differs from germline, possibly due to a read error. The chain couples TRBV6-2 or TRBV6-3 to TRBJ1-2, with D tentatively TRBD1 (5 bases). The CDR3 runs to 13 residues. Germline V lookup: CDR1 MNHEY, CDR2 SVGEGT. This chain's CDR3 is CTSSYKGHYGYTF. The CDR3 region has the DNA TGTACCAGCAGTTACAAGGGGCACTATGGCTACACCTTC.

This clonotype appeared a few times. Sequence at one end of the junction differs from germline and may be a read error. This chain uses TRBV5-3 with TRBJ1-2; D is possibly TRBD1 (6 bases). TRBV5-3 is treated as an ORF (open reading frame) with a function not yet certain. The length of the CDR3 is 16 residues. CDR3 loop: CASSLGVTGRSYGYTF. The CDR3 DNA sequence: TGTGCCAGCAGCTTGGGCGTAACAGGGAGGTCCTATGGCTACACCTTC.

This clonotype occurred a few times. The chain carries TRBV20-1 and TRBJ1-4, with 7 bases that match TRBD1. The germline gives CDR1 DFQATT, CDR2 SNEGSKA (reference sequence). J was trimmed by 8 bases and V by 0 bases; bases with no gene match: 12. The CDR3 contains 16 residues. CDR3 nucleotide sequence: TGCAGTGCTAGAGAACCTACAGGGGAAGGTCGCGAAAAACTGTTTTTT. Translation gives CSAREPTGEGREKLFF.

The chain has TRBV5-1 and TRBJ1-2; tentative D call: TRBD1 (6 bases). The CDR3 runs to 15 residues. The germline gives CDR1 SGHRS, CDR2 YFSETQ. V was pared by 5 bases and J by 4 bases, with 18 bases between. This CDR3 is CASSSNMGGSYGYTF. The CDR3 region has the DNA TGCGCCAGCAGTTCTAACATGGGGGGCTCCTATGGCTACACCTTC.

This clonotype showed up just a few times. CDR3 amino acids: CASVRRDWDGYTF. CDR3 sequence (DNA): TGTGCCAGCGTCAGACGTGACTGGGATGGCTACACCTTC. This chain uses TRBV6-1 with TRBJ1-2, with D uncertain. The germline gives CDR1 MNHNS, CDR2 SASEGT. The V end lost 8 bases, the J end lost 6 bases, and 16 bases lay between the germline ends. The CDR3 is made up of 13 amino acids.

The gene calls are TRBV7-3 and TRBJ1-6; D call uncertain. V lost 5 bases to trimming and J lost 8 bases, with 13 bases between them. Germline loops: CDR1 SGHTA, CDR2 FQGTGA. This CDR3 spans 14 amino acids. CDR3 loop: CASSLRGYYSPLHF. The CDR3 nucleotides read TGTGCCAGCAGCCTACGGGGATATTATTCACCCCTCCACTTT.

The chain has TRBV5-6 and TRBJ2-3; D is unresolved. The CDR3 is made up of 13 amino acids. Trimming left V 0 bases short and J 6 bases short, with 8 bases between. Germline V gene lookup returns CDR1 SGHDT and CDR2 YYEEEE. The CDR3 nucleotides are TGTGCCAGCAGCTTGGTGGCCATTGATACGCAGTATTTT. Protein sequence: CASSLVAIDTQYF.